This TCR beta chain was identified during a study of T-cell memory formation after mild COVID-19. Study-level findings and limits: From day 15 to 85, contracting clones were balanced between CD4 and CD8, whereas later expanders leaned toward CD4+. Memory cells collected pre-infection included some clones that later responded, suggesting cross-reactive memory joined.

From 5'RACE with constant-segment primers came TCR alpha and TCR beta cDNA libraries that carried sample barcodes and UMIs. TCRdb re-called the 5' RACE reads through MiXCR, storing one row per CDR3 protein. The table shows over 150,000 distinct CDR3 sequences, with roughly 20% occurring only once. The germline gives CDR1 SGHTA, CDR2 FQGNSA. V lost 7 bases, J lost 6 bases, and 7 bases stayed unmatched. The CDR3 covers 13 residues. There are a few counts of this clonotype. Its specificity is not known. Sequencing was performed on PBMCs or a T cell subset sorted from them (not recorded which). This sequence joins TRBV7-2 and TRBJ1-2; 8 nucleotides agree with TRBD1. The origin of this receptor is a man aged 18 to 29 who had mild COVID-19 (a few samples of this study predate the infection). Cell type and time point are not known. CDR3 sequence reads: CASTLDRDHGYTF. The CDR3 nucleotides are TGTGCCAGCACGTTGGACAGGGACCATGGCTACACCTTC.